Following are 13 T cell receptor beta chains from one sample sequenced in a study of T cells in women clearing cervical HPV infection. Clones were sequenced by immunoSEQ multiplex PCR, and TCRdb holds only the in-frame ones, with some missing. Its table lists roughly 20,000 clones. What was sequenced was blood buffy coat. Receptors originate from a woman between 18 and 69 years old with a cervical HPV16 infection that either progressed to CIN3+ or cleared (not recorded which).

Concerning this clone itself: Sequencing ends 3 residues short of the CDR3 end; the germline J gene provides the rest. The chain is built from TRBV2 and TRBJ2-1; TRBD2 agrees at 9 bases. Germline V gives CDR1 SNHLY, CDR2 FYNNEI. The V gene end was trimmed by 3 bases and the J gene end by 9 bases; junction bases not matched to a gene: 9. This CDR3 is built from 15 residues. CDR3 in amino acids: CASSEWLAGSREQFF. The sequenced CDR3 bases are TGTGCCAGCAGTGAGTGGCTAGCGGGGTCTCGTGAG.

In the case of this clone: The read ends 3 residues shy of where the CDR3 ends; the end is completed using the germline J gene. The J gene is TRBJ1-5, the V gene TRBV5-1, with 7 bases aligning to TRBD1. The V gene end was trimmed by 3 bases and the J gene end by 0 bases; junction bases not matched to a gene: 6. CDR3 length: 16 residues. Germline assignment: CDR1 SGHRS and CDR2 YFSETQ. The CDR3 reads CASSSGQDYSNQPQHF. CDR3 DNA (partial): TGCGCCAGCAGCTCCGGACAGGATTATAGCAATCAGCCC.

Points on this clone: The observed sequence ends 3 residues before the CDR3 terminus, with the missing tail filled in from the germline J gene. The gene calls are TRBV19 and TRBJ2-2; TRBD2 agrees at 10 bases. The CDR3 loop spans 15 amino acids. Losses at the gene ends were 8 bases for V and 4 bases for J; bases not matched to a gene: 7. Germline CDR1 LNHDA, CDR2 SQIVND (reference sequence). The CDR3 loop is CASGPSGGGTGELFF. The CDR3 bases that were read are TGTGCCAGTGGGCCTAGCGGGGGAGGCACCGGGGAG.

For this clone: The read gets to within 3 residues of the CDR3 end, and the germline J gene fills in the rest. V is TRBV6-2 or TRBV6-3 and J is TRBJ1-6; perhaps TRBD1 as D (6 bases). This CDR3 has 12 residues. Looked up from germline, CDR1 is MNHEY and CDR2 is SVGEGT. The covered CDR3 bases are TGTGCCAGCACGGGCAGGGGACGAGCC. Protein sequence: CASTGRGRA. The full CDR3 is CASTGRGRALHF.

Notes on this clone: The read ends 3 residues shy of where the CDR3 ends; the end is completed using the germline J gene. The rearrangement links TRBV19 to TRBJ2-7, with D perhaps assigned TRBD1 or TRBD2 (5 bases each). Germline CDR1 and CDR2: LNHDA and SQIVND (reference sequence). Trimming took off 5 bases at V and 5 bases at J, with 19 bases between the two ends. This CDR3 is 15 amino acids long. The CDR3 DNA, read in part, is TGTGCCAGTAGTGCCGACAGAGAGGGGTCTCACGAG. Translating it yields CASSADREGSHE. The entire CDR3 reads CASSADREGSHEQYF.

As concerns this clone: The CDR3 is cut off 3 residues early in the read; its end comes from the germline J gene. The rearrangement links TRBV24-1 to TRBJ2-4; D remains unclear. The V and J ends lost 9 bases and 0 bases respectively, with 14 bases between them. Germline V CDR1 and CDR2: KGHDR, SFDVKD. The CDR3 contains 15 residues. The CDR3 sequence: CATPRSALAKNIQYF. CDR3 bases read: TGTGCCACCCCCAGAAGCGCCTTAGCCAAAAACATT.

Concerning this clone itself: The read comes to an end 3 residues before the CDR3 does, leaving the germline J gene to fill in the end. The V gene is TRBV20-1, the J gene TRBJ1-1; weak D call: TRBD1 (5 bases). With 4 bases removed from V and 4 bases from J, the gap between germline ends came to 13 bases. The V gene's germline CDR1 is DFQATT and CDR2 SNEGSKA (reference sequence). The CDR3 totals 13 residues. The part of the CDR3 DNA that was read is TGCAGTGCTAAAGCGGGGGGAGGCACTGAA. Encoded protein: CSAKAGGGTE. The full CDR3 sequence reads CSAKAGGGTEAFF.

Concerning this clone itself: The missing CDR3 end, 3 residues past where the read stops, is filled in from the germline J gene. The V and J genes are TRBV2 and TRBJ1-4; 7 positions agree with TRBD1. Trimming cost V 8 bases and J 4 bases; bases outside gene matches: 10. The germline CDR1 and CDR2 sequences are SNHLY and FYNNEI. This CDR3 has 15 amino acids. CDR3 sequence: CASRGEGAGNEKLFF. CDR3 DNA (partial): TGTGCCAGCCGGGGAGAGGGGGCGGGTAATGAAAAA.

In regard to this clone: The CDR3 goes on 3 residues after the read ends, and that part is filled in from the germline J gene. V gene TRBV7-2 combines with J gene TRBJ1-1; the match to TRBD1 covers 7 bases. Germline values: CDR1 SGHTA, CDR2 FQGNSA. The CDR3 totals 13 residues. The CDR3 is CASSANRGETAFF. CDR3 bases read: TGTGCCAGCAGCGCCAACAGGGGAGAGACA.

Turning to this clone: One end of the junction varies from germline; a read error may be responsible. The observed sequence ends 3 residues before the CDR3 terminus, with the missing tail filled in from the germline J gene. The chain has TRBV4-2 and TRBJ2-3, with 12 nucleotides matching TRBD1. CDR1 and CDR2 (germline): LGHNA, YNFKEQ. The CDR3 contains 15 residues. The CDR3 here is CASSQGTGGPDTQYF. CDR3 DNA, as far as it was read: TGCGCCAGCAGCCAAGGGACAGGGGGCCCAGATACG.

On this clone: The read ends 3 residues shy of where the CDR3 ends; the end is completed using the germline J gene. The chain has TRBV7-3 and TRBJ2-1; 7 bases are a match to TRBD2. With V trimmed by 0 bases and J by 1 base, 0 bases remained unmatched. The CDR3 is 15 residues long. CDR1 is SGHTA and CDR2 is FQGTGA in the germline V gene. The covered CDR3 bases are TGTGCCAGCAGCTTAACGGGGGGGTCCTACAATGAG. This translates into CASSLTGGSYNE. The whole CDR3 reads CASSLTGGSYNEQFF.

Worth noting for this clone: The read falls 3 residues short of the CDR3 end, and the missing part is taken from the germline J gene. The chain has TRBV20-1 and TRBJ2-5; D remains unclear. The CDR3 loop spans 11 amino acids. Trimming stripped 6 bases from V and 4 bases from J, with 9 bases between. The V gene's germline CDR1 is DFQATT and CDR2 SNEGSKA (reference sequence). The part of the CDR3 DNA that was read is TGCAGTGCCTTCAGGTCAGAGACC. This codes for CSAFRSET. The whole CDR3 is CSAFRSETQYF.

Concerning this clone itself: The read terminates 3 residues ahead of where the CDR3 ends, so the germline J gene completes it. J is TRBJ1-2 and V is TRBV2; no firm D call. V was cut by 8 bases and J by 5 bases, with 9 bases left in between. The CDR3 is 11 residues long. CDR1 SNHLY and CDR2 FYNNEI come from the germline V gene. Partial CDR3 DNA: TGTGCCAGCGGCCAATCGTATGGC. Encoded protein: CASGQSYG. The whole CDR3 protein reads CASGQSYGYTF.